This TCR beta chain was sequenced in a study of shared clonotypes between healthy human individuals (TCRdb year 2020). Regarding the complete study: A couple of women and a few men aged 18 to 49 years were included in the cohort. Libraries were prepared and TCR repertoires were sequenced by different laboratories using diverse techniques, in order to increase sequencing depth and limit assay-specific biases. Per donor, three plates each were used for CD4 naive and CD4 memory, two for CD8 naive, and one for CD8 memory. Each donor's leukapheresis produced roughly between roughly 0.85 and 9.5 billion PBMCs. To estimate repertoire size and how much clonotype sharing occurs between individuals, the study deeply sequenced the blood TCR repertoires of about five healthy adults.

CDR1 and CDR2 are read off the germline V gene as MGHRA and YSYEKL. Trimming at the junction amounts to 1 base on V and 3 bases on J, and the germline ends lie 4 bases apart. Including cysteine and phenylalanine, the CDR3 has 13 amino acids. The only DNA kept is the CDR3, 39 bases in frame from the first base. The donors were healthy, HIV-negative adults who had no recently reported acute infections or vaccinations. Every donor was a Caucasian adult living in Nashville, Tennessee, USA. CD4+ T cells were enriched through magnetic negative selection, after which naive cells were positively selected on CD45RA and the remaining negative fraction served as the memory subset. After blood collection by leukapheresis, PBMCs were isolated using Ficoll-Histopaque density gradient centrifugation and then cryopreserved in the vapor phase of liquid nitrogen. Analytical flow cytometry was used to check the purity and quantity of every magnetically sorted T cell population. Genomic DNA was isolated from each sorted fraction and quantified by UV absorbance on a Nanodrop 2000c.

Using the deep immunoSEQ assay, TCR CDR3 regions were amplified from genomic DNA by multiplex PCR. For each cell subset, the extracted genomic DNA was distributed evenly across all wells of several immunoSEQ 96-well plates, and each plate served as one replicate. For sorted subsets, each replicate PCR was loaded with about 0.2 ug genomic DNA, equivalent to about 30,000 T cell genomes. Purified libraries were quantified with a Qubit 3.0 fluorometer, sized on a Bioanalyzer 2100, and re-quantified with the KAPA Library Quantification kit. Each immunoSEQ 96-well plate was sequenced on its own single-read 150-cycle Illumina NextSeq 550 flow cell. The paper's data handling went like this. Because the immunoSEQ output included only junctional sequences and no quality scores, the filtering could not be the same as the filtering used for full-length reads. Sequences were annotated with PyIR, a Python wrapper for IgBLAST v1.9, using IMGT germline references to assign V/J genes and CDR3. Reads with weak V/J assignments (E-value above 1e-6), missing CDR3, stop codons, out-of-frame junctions, or ambiguous translated residues were removed. A V3J clonotype was defined by an identical inferred V gene, J gene, and CDR3 amino acid sequence. Percentage overlap between repertoires was calculated by dividing the number of shared unique clonotypes by the size of the smaller repertoire. RTK rarefaction, the Chao1 estimator, and Recon v2.1 estimates of unobserved clonotypes were used to assess repertoire richness. Generation probabilities for all TCRbeta clonotypes obtained by the gDNA method from a handful of donors were computed using OLGA. TCRdb took this table from immuneACCESS and kept in-frame rearrangements with V and J called. Such tables lack part of the clones; where checked against another copy, unresolved V genes explain under half of the gap, and the rest is unexplained. D and trimming come from the DNA, and the V and J calls and clone size come from that table. In all, the sample holds 550,000 to 700,000 clones, and around three quarters of those were seen once. The ten most abundant clones make up 1.5% to 2% of the sample.

On the study overall, not on this receptor specifically: Only blood was sampled, and tissue TCR repertoires likely differ from those in blood. Larger estimated clonotype richness was generally found for naive subsets than for memory subsets. Because the study included only a small number of donors, the genetic and exposure-history diversity represented was limited. Compared with non-shared clonotypes, clonotypes shared by all four sorted-subset donors had higher generation probabilities. Pairwise subsampling led to the expectation that sequencing depth would affect the degree of clonotype sharing among donors. Incomplete sequencing was indicated by rarefaction of sorted-subset datasets, despite the large sequencing depth. About 5% of naive CD4, 3.5% of naive CD8, approximately 2.2% of memory CD4, and about 0.4% of memory CD8 clonotypes were shared across a handful of donors.

A remark on this clone: Its recognized antigen is unknown. Within one base of it there is no much larger clone, and no base qualities were kept.

The V gene is TRBV4-1 and the J gene is TRBJ1-3, with the identity of the D gene unclear. Sequenced material: memory CD4+ T cells sorted from blood. Read against the paper, the sample's cell subset or site label means: CD45RA-negative fraction. The TCR originated in a woman younger than 45 in good health. The sequenced DNA: TGCGCCAGCAGCCAAGTCCTTGGAAACACCATATATTTT. Protein translation: CASSQVLGNTIYF.